These 12 T cell receptor beta chains were sequenced from one sample in a study of response to subunit inactivated influenza vaccine. TCRdb itself ran the RT-PCR reads through MiXCR, one entry per CDR3 protein. Of roughly 670,000 distinct CDR3 sequences detected, 11% to 15% appear once; the ten largest clones hold 6.5% to 8%. Sequences were derived from PBMCs from blood, sampled 14 to 15 days before vaccination. The source of these receptors is a man aged 50-59 years who received an inactivated influenza vaccine.

The rearrangement links TRBV27 to TRBJ1-6; no firm D call. V was clipped by 3 bases and J by 7 bases, with 13 bases between them. This CDR3 has 15 residues. Germline CDR1 and CDR2: MNHEY and SMNVEV (reference sequence). CDR3 DNA sequence: TGTGCCAGCAGTTTTGGGGTGAAAGGGAATTCACCCCTCCACTTT. Amino acids: CASSFGVKGNSPLHF.

The chain employs TRBV6-5 and TRBJ2-2; 7 bases agree with TRBD2. The V gene end was trimmed by 2 bases and the J gene end by 4 bases; junction bases not matched to a gene: 1. The CDR3 sequence is 14 residues long. From germline, CDR1 is MNHEY and CDR2 SVGAGI. The DNA for the CDR3 is TGTGCCAGCAGTTACGGGAGGGTCACCGGGGAGCTGTTTTTT. Residues: CASSYGRVTGELFF.

The J gene is TRBJ2-7, the V gene TRBV20-1; TRBD1 matches 8 bases. This CDR3 contains 14 residues. J gave up 1 base and V 5 bases, and 7 bases lay outside the gene matches. Germline V gene sequence: CDR1 DFQATT, CDR2 SNEGSKA (reference sequence). The CDR3 loop reads CSAPVRDRSYEQYF. CDR3 in DNA: TGCAGTGCTCCAGTGCGGGACAGGTCCTACGAGCAGTACTTC.

This clonotype showed up just a few times. The rearrangement uses TRBV7-8 and TRBJ1-6; D is unclear. CDR1 and CDR2 (germline): SGHVS, FQNEAQ. Trimming cost V 1 base and J 7 bases, with 5 bases left between them. The CDR3 spans 13 residues. CDR3 DNA: TGTGCCAGCAGCTTAGACGAGAATTCACCCCTCCACTTT. Its translation is CASSLDENSPLHF.

This clonotype came up many times. V is TRBV29-1 and J is TRBJ2-7, with D possibly called TRBD1 or TRBD2 (5 bases each). V was shortened by 1 base and J by 2 bases, with 9 bases between the two germline ends. Germline V CDR1 and CDR2: SQVTM, ANQGSEA. The CDR3 length is 13 residues. The DNA for the CDR3 is TGCAGCGTTGAAGGTCAGGGACCCTACGAGCAGTACTTC. It translates to CSVEGQGPYEQYF.

This chain joins TRBV6-5 and TRBJ2-7, with 7 bases aligning to TRBD1. Germline assignment: CDR1 MNHEY and CDR2 SVGAGI. The length of the CDR3 is 14 residues. The V and J ends lost 5 bases and 4 bases, in that order; junction bases with no gene match: 8. CDR3 in DNA: TGTGCCAGCAGTCACGGACAGGTCCCATACGAGCAGTACTTC. Translating it yields CASSHGQVPYEQYF.

This clonotype was seen a handful of times. The V and J genes are TRBV4-3 and TRBJ2-7; D perhaps matches TRBD1 (6 bases). V lost 4 bases to trimming and J lost 0 bases, with 13 bases between them. CDR3 length: 15 residues. Germline V gives CDR1 LGHNA, CDR2 YSLEER. CDR3 sequence: CASSPDRASSYEQYF. As DNA, the CDR3 is TGCGCCAGCAGCCCGGACAGAGCAAGCTCCTACGAGCAGTACTTC.

Only a few counts were recorded for this clonotype. V gene TRBV20-1 combines with J gene TRBJ2-1; D is perhaps TRBD2 (5 bases). Trimming took off 3 bases at V and 3 bases at J, with 27 bases between the two ends. Germline-derived CDR1 and CDR2 are DFQATT and SNEGSKA (reference sequence). The CDR3 loop spans 19 amino acids. The CDR3 nucleotides are TGCAGTGCTAGTGGTCTCGGAAGAGGGCCACAAATGGGCTACAATGAGCAGTTCTTC. It yields the protein CSASGLGRGPQMGYNEQFF.

The rearrangement joins TRBV11-2 to TRBJ1-4, with TRBD1 matching 8 bases. The CDR3 has 15 amino acids. Per the germline V gene, CDR1 is SGHAT and CDR2 is FQNNGV. V lost 5 bases to trimming and J lost 0 bases; unmatched junction nucleotides: 2. CDR3 coding DNA: TGTGCCAGCAGCCCACAGGGGGCAACTAATGAAAAACTGTTTTTT. It encodes CASSPQGATNEKLFF.

This clonotype was seen only once. J is TRBJ2-5 and V is TRBV29-1; TRBD1 might be the D (5 bases). CDR3 length: 11 residues. CDR1 and CDR2 from the germline V gene are SQVTM and ANQGSEA. Trimming cost V 7 bases and J 5 bases, with 11 bases left between them. Here the CDR3 reads CSAAGLETQYF. As DNA, the CDR3 is TGCAGCGCTGCAGGGCTCGAGACCCAGTACTTC.

This clonotype was detected only a few times. V gene TRBV7-9 combines with J gene TRBJ1-1; 9 bases fit TRBD1. Germline V gives CDR1 SEHNR, CDR2 FQNEAQ (reference sequence). The CDR3 has 17 amino acids. V trimming: 1 base; J trimming: 4 bases; junction bases outside the gene matches: 10. CDR3 sequence (DNA): TGTGCCAGCAGCTTAGTTGGGACAGGGCTCGTGGGCACTGAAGCTTTCTTT. Amino acids: CASSLVGTGLVGTEAFF.

This clonotype was recorded a few times. V gene TRBV10-3 combines with J gene TRBJ2-7; D may be TRBD1 (5 bases). V was cut by 9 bases and J by 0 bases, with 6 bases left in between. Germline lookup yields CDR1 ENHRY and CDR2 SYGVKD. CDR3 length equals 11 residues. For the CDR3, the DNA is TGTGCCATTCAGGGCTCCTACGAGCAGTACTTC. Translation: CAIQGSYEQYF.